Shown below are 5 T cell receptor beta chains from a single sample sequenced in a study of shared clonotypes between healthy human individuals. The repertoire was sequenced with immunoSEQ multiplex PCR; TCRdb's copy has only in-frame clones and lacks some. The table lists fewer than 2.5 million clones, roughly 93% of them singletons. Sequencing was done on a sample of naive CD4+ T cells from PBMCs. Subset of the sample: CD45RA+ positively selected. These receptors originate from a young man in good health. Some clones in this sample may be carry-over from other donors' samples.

The CDR3 coding sequence is TGTGCCAGCTACACTAGCGGGAGATACGAGCAGTACTTC. This encodes CASYTSGRYEQYF. The chain is built from TRBV2 and TRBJ2-7; TRBD2 aligns across 11 bases. Looked up from germline, CDR1 is SNHLY and CDR2 is FYNNEI. With V trimmed by 8 bases and J by 4 bases, 4 bases remained unmatched. The CDR3 is made up of 13 amino acids.

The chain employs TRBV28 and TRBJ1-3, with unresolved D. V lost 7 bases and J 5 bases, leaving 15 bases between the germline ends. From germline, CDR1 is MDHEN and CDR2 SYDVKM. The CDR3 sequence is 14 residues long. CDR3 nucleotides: TGTGCCAGCACCGACGGAGGGTCTCGAAACACCATATATTTT. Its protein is CASTDGGSRNTIYF.

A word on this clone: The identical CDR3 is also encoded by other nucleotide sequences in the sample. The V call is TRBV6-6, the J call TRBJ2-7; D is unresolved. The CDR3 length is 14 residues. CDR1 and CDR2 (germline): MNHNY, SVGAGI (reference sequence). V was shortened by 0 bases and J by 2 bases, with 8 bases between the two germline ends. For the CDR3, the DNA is TGTGCCAGCAGTTACTCGGCGGAAACCTACGAGCAGTACTTC. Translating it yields CASSYSAETYEQYF.

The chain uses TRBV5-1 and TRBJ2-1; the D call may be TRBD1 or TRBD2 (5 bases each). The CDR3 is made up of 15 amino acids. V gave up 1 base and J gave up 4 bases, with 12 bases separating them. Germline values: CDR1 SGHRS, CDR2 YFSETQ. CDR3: CASSLRQTKYNEQFF. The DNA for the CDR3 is TGCGCCAGCAGCTTGAGACAGACTAAGTACAATGAGCAGTTCTTC.

The CDR3 coding sequence is TGTGCCAGCAGCCACTTAGGGCCCCGCGCCGGAGATACGCAGTATTTT. This encodes CASSHLGPRAGDTQYF. The chain combines TRBV14 with TRBJ2-3; D not certain. V lost 3 bases and J 5 bases, leaving 18 bases between the germline ends. There are 16 residues in the CDR3. Per the germline V gene, CDR1 is SGHDN and CDR2 is FVKESK. Filled out from reference TRBV14 and TRBJ2-3, the complete variable domain reads EAGVTQFPSHSVIEKGQTVTLRCDPISGHDNLYWYRRVMGKEIKFLLHFVKESKQDESGMPNNRFLAERTGGTYSTLKVQPAELEDSGVYFCASSHLGPRAGDTQYFGPGTRLTVL.